This TCR beta chain was identified in a study of blood T cell repertoires in COVID-19. Study in general: Samples came from the United States, Italy and Spain, spanning acute and convalescent COVID-19.

The V end lost 1 base, the J end lost 9 bases, and 12 bases lay between the germline ends. Germline CDR1 MDHEN, CDR2 SYDVKM. The CDR3 has 13 residues. Profiled with immunoSEQ multiplex PCR; TCRdb holds only in-frame clones, not every one. This table has about 240,000 clones, approximately 90% appearing once. This clonotype was obtained from a woman in her 30s who had recovered from COVID-19. This chain links TRBV28 with TRBJ1-1; D gene ambiguous. Source material: PBMCs or T cells enriched from blood (not recorded which). The CDR3 nucleotides are TGTGCCAGCAGTTTATTACAGATCCATCAAGCTTTCTTT. Translated: CASSLLQIHQAFF.